A few counts support the clone carrying this T cell receptor (beta chain). These data are taken from a study of T cells in Graves' hyperthyroidism and ophthalmopathy. The CDR3 regions of TCR beta were amplified from RNA transcripts. When the TCR CDR3 underwent first-round RT-PCR, the HTBI primer set was used. TCRdb recomputed calls from the multiplex PCR reads with MiXCR, one row per CDR3 protein. The data hold 750,000 to 900,000 distinct CDR3 sequences, with roughly 37% observed a single time. The CDR3 contains 15 residues. Trimming stripped 6 bases from V and 1 base from J, with 11 bases between. Germline CDR1 and CDR2: KGHDR and SFDVKD.

The sequencing input was blood. The clonotype originates from a man younger than 35 with Graves' hyperthyroidism. The chain is built from TRBV24-1 and TRBJ2-2, with D perhaps TRBD1 or TRBD2 (5 bases each). The CDR3 DNA follows: TGTGCCACCAGTCTAGGGACGGGGAACACCGGGGAGCTGTTTTTT. This codes for CATSLGTGNTGELFF.